This T cell receptor (beta chain) appears in the sequencing data of a study of identical twins. The ends were cut back, 2 bases at V and 3 bases at J, with 12 bases in the middle. This CDR3 is built from 15 residues. The germline gives CDR1 SGHDT, CDR2 YYEEEE. This clonotype appeared many times. The antigen is unknown. Unique molecular identifiers were in the cDNA, with template-switch universal primer binding. TCRdb re-called the 5' RACE reads through MiXCR, storing one row per CDR3 protein. The data hold about 690,000 distinct CDR3 sequences, with less than 7% observed a single time. Overall study findings and caveats: It was cross-sectional statistical analysis, not following the same donors, that the conclusions relied on.

This chain uses TRBV5-6 with TRBJ2-1; TRBD1 is a possible D gene (6 bases). Specimen: naive T cells sorted from blood. The sequence was obtained from a man in his late teens or twenties in good health. In nucleotides, the CDR3 is TGTGCCAGCAGCTTTGGAACAGGGAACTACAATGAGCAGTTCTTC. Its protein is CASSFGTGNYNEQFF.